This T cell receptor (beta chain) was sequenced during a study of T cell repertoires in cytomegalovirus infection. Across the whole study: CMV infection and matching HLA type were both indicated by public TCR beta signatures.

Turning to this clonotype: As yet, its antigen is unknown.

General study points: Adding up the frequency of public TCR beta families identified people who carried CMV plus the relevant HLA. There were HLA-C-restricted CMV-specific TCR beta clonotypes dominating the ex vivo response.

MiXCR, applied by TCRdb to the reads, yields one record per CDR3 protein. The sample has around 550,000 distinct CDR3 sequences; around 27% are singletons. In germline, CDR1 is SGHNT, CDR2 YENEEA. Trimming cost V 0 bases and J 2 bases, with 10 bases left between them. The CDR3 length is 15 residues. The specimen was PBMCs. This receptor was identified in a human donor in good health (CMV status not recorded). Some clones in this sample may be carry-over from other donors' samples. V usage is TRBV11-3 and J usage is TRBJ1-2; D gene uncertain. The CDR3 is CASSLDLGQNYGYTF. The CDR3 DNA is TGTGCCAGCAGCTTAGATCTCGGGCAGAACTATGGCTACACCTTC.